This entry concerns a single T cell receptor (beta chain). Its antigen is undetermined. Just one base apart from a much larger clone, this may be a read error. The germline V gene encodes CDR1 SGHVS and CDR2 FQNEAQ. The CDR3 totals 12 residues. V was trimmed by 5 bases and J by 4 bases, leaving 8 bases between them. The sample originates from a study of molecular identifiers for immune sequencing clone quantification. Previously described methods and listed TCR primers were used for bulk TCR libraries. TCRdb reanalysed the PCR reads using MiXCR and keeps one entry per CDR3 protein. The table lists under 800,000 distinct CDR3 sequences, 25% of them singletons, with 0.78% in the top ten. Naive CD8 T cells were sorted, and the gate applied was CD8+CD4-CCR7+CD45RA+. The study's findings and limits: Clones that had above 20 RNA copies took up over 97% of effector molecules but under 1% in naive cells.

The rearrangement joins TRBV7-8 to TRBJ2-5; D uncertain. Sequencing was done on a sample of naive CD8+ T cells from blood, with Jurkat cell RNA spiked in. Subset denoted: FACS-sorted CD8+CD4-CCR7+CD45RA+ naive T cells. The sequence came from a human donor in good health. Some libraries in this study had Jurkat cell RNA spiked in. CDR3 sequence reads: CASSRPGETQYF. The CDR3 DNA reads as TGTGCCAGCAGCCGCCCGGGAGAGACCCAGTACTTC.